Ten or more counts support the clone carrying this T cell receptor (beta chain). These data originate in a study of T cells in Graves' hyperthyroidism and ophthalmopathy. Deletions cut 4 bases from V and 10 bases from J, with 10 bases between. The length of the CDR3 is 11 residues. Germline V gene data show CDR1 as SEHNR and CDR2 as FQNEAQ (reference sequence). Amplified TCR beta CDR3 regions derived from RNA transcripts. During a first-round RT-PCR of the TCR CDR3, the HTBI primer set was used. TCRdb passed the multiplex PCR reads through MiXCR, listing each CDR3 protein once. The data show some 490,000 distinct CDR3 sequences, under 25% seen once.

Specimen: blood. The TCR was taken from a woman in her 70s with Graves' ophthalmopathy. V usage is TRBV7-9 and J usage is TRBJ1-1; D may be TRBD1 (6 bases). The CDR3 loop is CASSSNRAAFF. CDR3 DNA sequence: TGTGCCAGCAGCTCTAACAGGGCAGCTTTCTTT.